Listed below are T cell receptor beta chains from one sample, sequenced in a study of T cell clones after liver transplantation. The data were produced by immunoSEQ multiplex PCR, yet TCRdb's version contains in-frame clones alone and is incomplete. The table records around 35,000 clones, around 96% of them present only once. The material was CD8+ T cells from blood, obtained 12 months after liver transplant. The source is a human patient who received a liver transplant. Some of these T cells may belong to the graft donor. The CDR3 runs from the conserved cysteine through the conserved F or W. Fields, in order: CDR3 length, J gene, clone size, D gene, V gene, CDR3 DNA, CDR3 protein. The D gene is left open where the match is weak. Size is stated for part of the rows, as once, few or many counts, or as a class when the clone is expanded.

12	TRBJ2-1	.	.	TRBV15	TGTGCCACCAGCTCCGAGCCCAATGAGCAGTTCTTC	CATSSEPNEQFF
14	TRBJ1-3	.	.	TRBV28	TGTGCCAGCAAGGCAGGATCCTCTGGAAACACCATATATTTT	CASKAGSSGNTIYF
13	TRBJ2-2	.	.	TRBV4-3	TGCGCCAGCAGCCAAGATAGGACCGGGGAGCTGTTTTTT	CASSQDRTGELFF
16	TRBJ2-7	.	.	TRBV5-5	TGTGCCAGCAGCTTGGAGTTTCCCTTTTCCGCCGACGAGCAGTACTTC	CASSLEFPFSADEQYF
12	TRBJ1-3	few	.	TRBV9	TGTGCCAGCAGCGTAGACGGAAACACCATATATTTT	CASSVDGNTIYF
14	TRBJ1-5	.	TRBD1	TRBV27	TGTGCCGGGACAGGGAACCTTAGCAATCAGCCCCAGCATTTT	CAGTGNLSNQPQHF
14	TRBJ1-2	.	.	TRBV6-6	TGTGCCAGCAGTTACTCGGGCCTTAACTATGGCTACACCTTC	CASSYSGLNYGYTF
13	TRBJ2-7	.	TRBD1	TRBV27	TGTGCCAGCCGCGTGGGACAGTCCTACGAGCAGTACTTC	CASRVGQSYEQYF
16	TRBJ2-1	.	TRBD2	TRBV28	TGTGCCAGCAGTTTATCAGGCGGGAGAGCGGAGAATGAGCAGTTCTTC	CASSLSGGRAENEQFF
13	TRBJ1-5	.	.	TRBV2	TGTGCCAGCAGCAGGGCGAGCAATCAGCCCCAGCATTTT	CASSRASNQPQHF
13	TRBJ2-5	.	TRBD1	TRBV29-1	TGCAGCGCCGTGACAGGGACCCAGCCCGGCCAGTACTTC	CSAVTGTQPGQYF
10	TRBJ1-1	.	.	TRBV2	TGTGCCAGCAGTGTTGGGGAAGCTTTCTTT	CASSVGEAFF
14	TRBJ2-7	.	.	TRBV7-9	TGTGCCAGCAGCTTAACCCACAGGGACTACGAGCAGTACTTC	CASSLTHRDYEQYF
15	TRBJ2-2	.	.	TRBV9	TGTGCCAGCAGCCTTCTGGACAGTACCACCGGGGAGCTGTTTTTT	CASSLLDSTTGELFF
15	TRBJ2-1	.	.	TRBV5-1	TGCGCCAGCAGCTCCTTCTCCGGGACGATGGATGAGCAGTTCTTC	CASSSFSGTMDEQFF
14	TRBJ2-5	.	.	TRBV19	TGTGCCAGTAGTATAGATCTTGAGGGCCCGGCCCAGTACTTC	CASSIDLEGPAQYF
14	TRBJ1-4	.	.	TRBV27	TGTGCCAGCACCAAGACTGGCTCTAATGAAAAACTGTTTTTT	CASTKTGSNEKLFF
12	TRBJ1-1	.	.	TRBV19	TGTGCTATTCGGGGCGGTAACACTGAAGCTTTCTTT	CAIRGGNTEAFF
15	TRBJ1-1	.	.	TRBV19	TGTGCCACCCACAATGCCGGGGGCGGCGGCACTGAAGCTTTCTTT	CATHNAGGGGTEAFF
14	TRBJ2-7	.	.	TRBV13	TGTGCCAGCAGCTTAGCTTTCGGGGGATACGAGCAGTACTTC	CASSLAFGGYEQYF
17	TRBJ2-7	.	TRBD1	TRBV4-1	TGCGCCAGCAGCCAAGCGATCCCGGGACAGAACCCCTACGAGCAGTACTTC	CASSQAIPGQNPYEQYF
16	TRBJ2-1	.	TRBD2	TRBV7-6	TGTGCCAGCAGCGCCCGACTAGCGGGCTCCTACAATGAGCAGTTCTTC	CASSARLAGSYNEQFF
14	TRBJ1-4	.	.	TRBV9	TGTGCCAGCAGCGTAGGGCAGATAAATGAAAAACTGTTTTTT	CASSVGQINEKLFF
14	TRBJ1-2	.	.	TRBV27	TGTGCCAGCAGTTTCGGGTTGGGGTCTGGCGGCTACACCTTC	CASSFGLGSGGYTF
18	TRBJ2-1	.	TRBD2	TRBV29-1	TGCAGCGTTGAAGGGCTAGCGGGAGGGTTCAGCTCCTACAATGAGCAGTTCTTC	CSVEGLAGGFSSYNEQFF
15	TRBJ2-2	.	.	TRBV4-1	TGCGCCAGCAGCCAAGAACCGCTGAACACCGGGGAGCTGTTTTTT	CASSQEPLNTGELFF
17	TRBJ2-1	.	TRBD1	TRBV28	TGTGCCAGCAGTTCCCCTTCCGGGACAGGGATGGCCAATGAGCAGTTCTTC	CASSSPSGTGMANEQFF
17	TRBJ2-5	.	TRBD2	TRBV10-3	TGTGCCATCAGTGCCAAGGGAGGGGAGGTCGGCCAAGAGACCCAGTACTTC	CAISAKGGEVGQETQYF
17	TRBJ2-2	.	TRBD2	TRBV28	TGTGCCAGCAGTTTAGAGGTTGCGGGAGGGAGAACCGGGGAGCTGTTTTTT	CASSLEVAGGRTGELFF
16	TRBJ1-1	.	.	TRBV7-9	TGTGCCAGCAGCTTAGCCCCAGGTTCCATGGACACTGAAGCTTTCTTT	CASSLAPGSMDTEAFF
15	TRBJ1-1	.	.	TRBV7-9	TGTGCCAGCAGCTTAGATTCAGGGCCGAACACTGAAGCTTTCTTT	CASSLDSGPNTEAFF
15	TRBJ2-7	.	TRBD2	TRBV7-9	TGTGCCAGCAGCCCTGGGGCTAGCGGGACCTACGAGCAGTACTTC	CASSPGASGTYEQYF
18	TRBJ1-1	.	TRBD1	TRBV7-8	TGTGCCAGCAGCTTAGGAGTAGGGGACAGGGGGAGTTACACTGAAGCTTTCTTT	CASSLGVGDRGSYTEAFF
16	TRBJ2-1	.	.	TRBV4-1	TGCGCCAGCGACCTAGGGGGCGGGAGCTCCTACAATGAGCAGTTCTTC	CASDLGGGSSYNEQFF
13	TRBJ2-7	.	.	TRBV11-3	TGTGCCAGCAGCTTAGGGCTTACCTACGAGCAGTACTTC	CASSLGLTYEQYF